This T cell receptor (beta chain) derives from a study of shared clonotypes between healthy human individuals (dated by TCRdb to the early 2020s). Describing the broader study: The cohort included three men and a couple of women between 18 and 49 years of age. For each donor, three plates each were used for CD4 naive and CD4 memory, two plates were used for CD8 naive, and one plate was used for CD8 memory. To estimate repertoire size and how much clonotypes are shared between individuals, the study performed deep sequencing of blood TCR repertoires from five healthy adults. Between about 0.8 and 8.9 billion PBMCs per donor were obtained by leukapheresis. Libraries were prepared and TCR repertoires were sequenced by different laboratories using diverse techniques, in order to increase sequencing depth and limit assay-specific biases.

CD8 naive samples were obtained by positive selection for CCR7 among CD45RO-negative cells, yielding a CD45RA+CCR7+ population from which TemRA cells were excluded. The donors were healthy, HIV-negative adults with no recently reported acute infections or vaccinations. Every donor was a Caucasian adult living in Nashville, Tennessee, USA. After blood collection by leukapheresis, PBMCs were isolated using Ficoll-Histopaque density gradient centrifugation and then cryopreserved in the vapor phase of liquid nitrogen. Purity and quantity of every magnetically sorted T cell population were checked by analytical flow cytometry. Genomic DNA was isolated from each sorted fraction and quantified by UV absorbance on a Nanodrop 2000c. TCR CDR3 regions were amplified from genomic DNA by multiplex PCR using the deep immunoSEQ assay. Extracted genomic DNA from each cell subset was spread evenly across all wells of several immunoSEQ 96-well plates, with each plate serving as a replicate. Each replicate PCR for sorted subsets received roughly 0.2 ug genomic DNA, equal to some 32,000 T cell genomes. Purified libraries were quantified with a Qubit 3.0 fluorometer, sized on a Bioanalyzer 2100, and re-quantified with the KAPA Library Quantification kit. Each immunoSEQ 96-well plate was sequenced on its own single-read 150-cycle Illumina NextSeq 550 flow cell. The published analysis was carried out like this. Because the immunoSEQ output held only junctional sequences and lacked quality scores, the filtering could not match the filtering applied to full-length reads. Sequences were annotated with PyIR, a Python wrapper for IgBLAST v1.9, and V/J genes and CDR3 were assigned using IMGT germline references. Any read was removed if the V/J assignment was weak (E-value above 1e-6), the CDR3 was missing, or the read contained stop codons, out-of-frame junctions, or ambiguous translated residues. V3J clonotypes were defined as sequences sharing the same inferred V gene, J gene, and CDR3 amino acid sequence. Percentage overlap between repertoires was computed as shared unique clonotypes divided by the size of the smaller repertoire. Richness of each repertoire was evaluated using RTK rarefaction, the Chao1 estimator, and Recon v2.1 estimates of unobserved clonotypes. OLGA was used to compute generation probabilities for all TCRbeta clonotypes that the gDNA method yielded from a handful of donors. TCRdb carries this immuneACCESS record with in-frame sequences only. Its versions omit some clonotypes, under half of them owing to an unresolved V gene in the studies checked, with the rest unexplained. V and J calls plus clone size are reproduced from that table; the DNA served to infer D and trimming. The sample yields about 2.1 million clones; about 92% were counted once. The ten largest clones represent approximately 1.7% of the sample.

Concerning this clone: Its antigen remains unidentified. No qualities accompany the bases; no much larger clone lies one base away.

On the study overall, not on this receptor specifically: Larger estimated clonotype richness was generally found for naive subsets than for memory subsets. The small number of donors limited the genetic and exposure-history diversity represented. Based on pairwise subsampling, the degree of clonotype sharing among donors was expected to be affected by sequencing depth. Sampling was restricted to blood, and TCR repertoires in tissue are likely to differ from TCR repertoires in blood. About 5% of naive CD4, 3.5% of naive CD8, roughly 2.4% of memory CD4, and around 0.4% of memory CD8 clonotypes were shared across a few donors. Higher generation probabilities were observed for clonotypes shared by all four sorted-subset donors than for non-shared clonotypes. Incomplete sequencing was indicated by rarefaction of sorted-subset datasets, despite the large sequencing depth.

Specimen: naive CD8+ T cells from PBMCs. This specimen's cell subset or site label, interpreted: CD45RA+CCR7+. The origin of this receptor is a man younger than 30 in good health. Some clones in this sample may be carry-over from other donors' samples.

The CDR3 reads as follows: CASSLVGGYSTAYEQYF. The sequenced DNA is TGTGCCAGCAGTTTAGTCGGGGGATACAGTACTGCCTACGAGCAGTACTTC. This chain is built from TRBV27 and TRBJ2-7; the D gene is perhaps TRBD2, from 6 matching bases. The germline V gene (reference sequence) specifies MNHEY as CDR1 and SMNVEV as CDR2. V is cut by 2 bases and J by 2 bases, and the space between the germline ends is 19 bases. From its cysteine to its phenylalanine, the CDR3 spans 17 amino acids. Here the CDR3 DNA is all that survives: 51 bases in frame from base 1.